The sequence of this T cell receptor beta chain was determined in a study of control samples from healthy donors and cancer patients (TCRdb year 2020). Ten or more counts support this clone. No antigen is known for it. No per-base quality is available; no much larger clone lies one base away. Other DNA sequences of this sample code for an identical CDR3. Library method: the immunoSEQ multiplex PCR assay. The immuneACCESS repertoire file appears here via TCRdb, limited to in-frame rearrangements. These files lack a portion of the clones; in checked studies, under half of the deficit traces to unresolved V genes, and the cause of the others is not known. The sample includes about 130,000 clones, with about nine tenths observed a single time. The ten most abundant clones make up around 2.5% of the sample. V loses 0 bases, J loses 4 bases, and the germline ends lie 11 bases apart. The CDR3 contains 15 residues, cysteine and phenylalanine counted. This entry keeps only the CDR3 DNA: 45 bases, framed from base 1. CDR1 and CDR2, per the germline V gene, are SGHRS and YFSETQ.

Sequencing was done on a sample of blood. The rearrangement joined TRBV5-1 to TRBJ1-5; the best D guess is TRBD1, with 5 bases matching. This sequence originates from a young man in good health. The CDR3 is CASSLDGQGNQPQHF. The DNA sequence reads TGCGCCAGCAGCTTGGATGGGCAGGGAAATCAGCCCCAGCATTTT.